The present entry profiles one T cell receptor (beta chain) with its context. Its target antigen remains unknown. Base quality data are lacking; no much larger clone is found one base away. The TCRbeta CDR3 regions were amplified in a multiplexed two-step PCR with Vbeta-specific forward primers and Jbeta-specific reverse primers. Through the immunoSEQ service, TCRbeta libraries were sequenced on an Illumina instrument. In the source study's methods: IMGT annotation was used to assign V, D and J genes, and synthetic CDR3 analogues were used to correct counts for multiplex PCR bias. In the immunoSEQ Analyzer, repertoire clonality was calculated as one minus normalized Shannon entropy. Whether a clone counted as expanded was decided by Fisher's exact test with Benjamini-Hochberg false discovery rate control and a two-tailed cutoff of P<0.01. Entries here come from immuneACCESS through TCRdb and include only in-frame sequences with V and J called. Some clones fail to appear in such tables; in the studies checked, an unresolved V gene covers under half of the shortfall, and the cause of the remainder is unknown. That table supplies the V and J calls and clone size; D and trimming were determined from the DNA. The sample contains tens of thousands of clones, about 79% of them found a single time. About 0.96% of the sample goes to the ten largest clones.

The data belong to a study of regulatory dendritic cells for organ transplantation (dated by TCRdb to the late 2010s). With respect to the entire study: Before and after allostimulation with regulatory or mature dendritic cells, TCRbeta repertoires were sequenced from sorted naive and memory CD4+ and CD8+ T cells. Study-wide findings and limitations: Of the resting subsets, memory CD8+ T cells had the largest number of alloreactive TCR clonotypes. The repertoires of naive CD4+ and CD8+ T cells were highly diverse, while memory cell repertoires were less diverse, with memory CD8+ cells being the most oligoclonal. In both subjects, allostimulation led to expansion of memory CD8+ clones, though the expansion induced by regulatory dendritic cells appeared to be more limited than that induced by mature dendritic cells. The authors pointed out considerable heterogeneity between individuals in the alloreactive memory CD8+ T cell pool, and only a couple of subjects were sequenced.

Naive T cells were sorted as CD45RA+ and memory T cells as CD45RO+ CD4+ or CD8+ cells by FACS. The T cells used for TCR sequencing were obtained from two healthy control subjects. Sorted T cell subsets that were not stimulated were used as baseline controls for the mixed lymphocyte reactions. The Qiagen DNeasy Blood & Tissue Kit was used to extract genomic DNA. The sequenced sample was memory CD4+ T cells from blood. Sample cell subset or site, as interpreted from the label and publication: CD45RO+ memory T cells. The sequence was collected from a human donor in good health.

The DNA sequence follows: TGTGCCTCACGGGAACTGTCCTCCTATAATTCACCCCTCCACTTT. This gives the protein CASRELSSYNSPLHF. This chain is built from TRBV6-1 and TRBJ1-6; there is no confident call for the D gene. The trim is 11 bases for V and 0 bases for J, with a gap of 14 bases between the germline ends. CDR1 and CDR2 were assigned from the germline V gene as MNHNS and SASEGT. There are 15 amino acids in the CDR3, from cysteine to phenylalanine inclusive. The sequence is cut down to CDR3 DNA, 45 bases in frame from base 1.